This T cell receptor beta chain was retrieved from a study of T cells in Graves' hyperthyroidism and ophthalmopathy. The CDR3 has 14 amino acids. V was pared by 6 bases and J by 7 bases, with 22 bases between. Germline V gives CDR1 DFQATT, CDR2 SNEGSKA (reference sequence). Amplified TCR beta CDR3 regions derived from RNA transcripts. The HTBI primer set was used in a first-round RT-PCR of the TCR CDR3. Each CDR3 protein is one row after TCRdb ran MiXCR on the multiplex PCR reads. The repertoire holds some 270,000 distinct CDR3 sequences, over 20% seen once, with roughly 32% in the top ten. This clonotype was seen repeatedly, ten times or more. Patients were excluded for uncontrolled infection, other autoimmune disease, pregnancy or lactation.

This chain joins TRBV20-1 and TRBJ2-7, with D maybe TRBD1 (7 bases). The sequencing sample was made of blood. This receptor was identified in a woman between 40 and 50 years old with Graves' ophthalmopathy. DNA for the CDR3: TGCAGTGCCCCGAAACAGGGGTTAGGGGGGGAGCAGTACTTC. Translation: CSAPKQGLGGEQYF.